Given below is one T cell receptor beta chain in context. The entry originates in a study of cytomegalovirus exposure and HLA in healthy donors. The PCR made use of 60 Vbeta and 13 Jbeta primers. Using immunoSEQ multiplex PCR, the repertoire was profiled, and TCRdb retains in-frame clones only, with some absent. This sample has roughly 160,000 clones, with approximately 80% found just once. V was clipped by 6 bases and J by 4 bases, with 21 bases between them. The CDR3 sequence is 16 residues long. In germline, CDR1 is MNHEY, CDR2 SMNVEV (reference sequence). The chain couples TRBV27 to TRBJ1-1; D is possibly TRBD1 (6 bases). This TCR derives from a young woman in good health and CMV-seronegative. Sequencing was done on a sample of PBMCs. DNA of the CDR3: TGTGCCAGCAGCCCCATAGGGGGGGCCCCCCGCACTGAAGCTTTCTTT. This codes for CASSPIGGAPRTEAFF.